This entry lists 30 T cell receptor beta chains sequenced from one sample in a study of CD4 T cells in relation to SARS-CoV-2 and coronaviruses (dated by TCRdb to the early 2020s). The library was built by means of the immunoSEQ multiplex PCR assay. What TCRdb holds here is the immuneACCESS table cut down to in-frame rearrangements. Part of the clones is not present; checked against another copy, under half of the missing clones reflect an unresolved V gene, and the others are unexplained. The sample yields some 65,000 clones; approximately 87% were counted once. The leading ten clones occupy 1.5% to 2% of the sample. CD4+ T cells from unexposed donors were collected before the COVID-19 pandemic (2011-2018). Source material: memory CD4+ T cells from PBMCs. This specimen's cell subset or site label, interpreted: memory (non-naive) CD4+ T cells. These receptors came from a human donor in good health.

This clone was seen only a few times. In nucleotides, the CDR3 is TGTGCCAGCAGTGAACTATGGATAAATCAGCCCCAGCATTTT. This codes for CASSELWINQPQHF. The V and J genes are TRBV6-1 and TRBJ1-5, with no clear D. Germline CDR1 reads MNHNS; CDR2 reads SASEGT. The CDR3 sequence is 14 residues long. V was clipped by 2 bases and J by 4 bases, with 9 bases between them.

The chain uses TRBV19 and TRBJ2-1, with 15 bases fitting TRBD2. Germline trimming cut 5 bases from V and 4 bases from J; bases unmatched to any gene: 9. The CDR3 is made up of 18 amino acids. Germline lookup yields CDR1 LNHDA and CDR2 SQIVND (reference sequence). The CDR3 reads CASSPHRTSGGDYNEQFF. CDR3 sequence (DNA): TGTGCCAGTAGTCCTCACCGGACTAGCGGGGGGGATTACAATGAGCAGTTCTTC.

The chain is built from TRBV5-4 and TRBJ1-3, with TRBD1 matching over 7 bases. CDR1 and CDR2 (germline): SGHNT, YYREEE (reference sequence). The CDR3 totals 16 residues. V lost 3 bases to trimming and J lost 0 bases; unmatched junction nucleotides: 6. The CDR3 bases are TGTGCCAGCAGCTCGTACCGACAGGGCTCTGGAAACACCATATATTTT. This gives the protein CASSSYRQGSGNTIYF.

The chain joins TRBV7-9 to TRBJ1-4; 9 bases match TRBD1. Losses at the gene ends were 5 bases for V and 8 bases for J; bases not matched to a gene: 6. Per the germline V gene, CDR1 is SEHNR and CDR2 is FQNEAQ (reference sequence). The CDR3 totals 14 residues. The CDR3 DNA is TGTGCCAGCAGCCCCGGACAGGGGTACGAAAAACTGTTTTTT. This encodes CASSPGQGYEKLFF.

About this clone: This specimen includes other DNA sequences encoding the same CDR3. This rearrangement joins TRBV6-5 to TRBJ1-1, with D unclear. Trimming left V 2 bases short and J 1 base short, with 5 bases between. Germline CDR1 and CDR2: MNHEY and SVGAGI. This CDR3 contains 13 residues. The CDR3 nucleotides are TGTGCCAGCAGTTACGTCACGAACACTGAAGCTTTCTTT. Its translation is CASSYVTNTEAFF.

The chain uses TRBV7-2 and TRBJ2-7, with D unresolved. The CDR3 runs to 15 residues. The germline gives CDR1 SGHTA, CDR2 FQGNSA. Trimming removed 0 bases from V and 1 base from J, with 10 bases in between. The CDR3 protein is CASSLASGSSYEQYF. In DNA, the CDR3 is TGTGCCAGCAGCTTAGCGAGTGGCAGTTCCTACGAGCAGTACTTC.

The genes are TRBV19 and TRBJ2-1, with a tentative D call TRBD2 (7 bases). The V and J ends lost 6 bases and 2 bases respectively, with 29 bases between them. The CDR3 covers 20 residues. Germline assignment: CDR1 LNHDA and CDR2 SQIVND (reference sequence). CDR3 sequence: CASRSSIFSAGAGPYNEQFF. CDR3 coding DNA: TGTGCCAGTAGGTCCTCCATCTTCTCCGCGGGGGCGGGGCCCTACAATGAGCAGTTCTTC.

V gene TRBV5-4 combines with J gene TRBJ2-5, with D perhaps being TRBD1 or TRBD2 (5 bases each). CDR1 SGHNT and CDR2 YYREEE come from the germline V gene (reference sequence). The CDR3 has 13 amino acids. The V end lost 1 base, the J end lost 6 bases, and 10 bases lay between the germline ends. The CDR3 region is CASSLRDGKTQYF. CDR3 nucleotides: TGTGCCAGCAGCTTGAGGGACGGGAAGACCCAGTACTTC.

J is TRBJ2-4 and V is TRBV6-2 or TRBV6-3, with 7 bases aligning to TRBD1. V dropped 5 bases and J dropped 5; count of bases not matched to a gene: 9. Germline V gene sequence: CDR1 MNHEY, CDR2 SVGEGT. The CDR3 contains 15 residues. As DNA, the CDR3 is TGTGCCAGCAGTAACCCAAAAACAGGGGAAAACATTCAGTACTTC. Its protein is CASSNPKTGENIQYF.

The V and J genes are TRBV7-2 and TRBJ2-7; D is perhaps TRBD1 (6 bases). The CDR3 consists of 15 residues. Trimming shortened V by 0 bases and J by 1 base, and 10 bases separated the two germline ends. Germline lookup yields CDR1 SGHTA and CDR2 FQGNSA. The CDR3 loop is CASSLAPRGSYEQYF. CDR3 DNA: TGTGCCAGCAGCTTAGCTCCCAGGGGTTCCTACGAGCAGTACTTC.

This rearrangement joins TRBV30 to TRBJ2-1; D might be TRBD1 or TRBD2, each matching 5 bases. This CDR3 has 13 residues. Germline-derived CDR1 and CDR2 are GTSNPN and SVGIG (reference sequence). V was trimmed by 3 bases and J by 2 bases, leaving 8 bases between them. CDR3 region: CAWRRGAYNEQFF. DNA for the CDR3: TGTGCCTGGAGAAGAGGGGCCTACAATGAGCAGTTCTTC.

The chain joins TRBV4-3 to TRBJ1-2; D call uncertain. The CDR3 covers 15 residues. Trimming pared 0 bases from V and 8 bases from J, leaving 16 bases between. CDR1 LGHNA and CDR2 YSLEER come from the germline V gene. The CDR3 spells CASSQEWGPGRGYTF. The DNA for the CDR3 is TGCGCCAGCAGCCAAGAATGGGGTCCAGGAAGGGGCTACACCTTC.

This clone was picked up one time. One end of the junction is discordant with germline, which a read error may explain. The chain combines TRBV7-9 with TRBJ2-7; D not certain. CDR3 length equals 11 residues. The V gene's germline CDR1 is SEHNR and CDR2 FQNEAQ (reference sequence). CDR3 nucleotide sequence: TGTGCCAGCAGCTTAGAGGACGAAAGGCACTTC. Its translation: CASSLEDERHF.

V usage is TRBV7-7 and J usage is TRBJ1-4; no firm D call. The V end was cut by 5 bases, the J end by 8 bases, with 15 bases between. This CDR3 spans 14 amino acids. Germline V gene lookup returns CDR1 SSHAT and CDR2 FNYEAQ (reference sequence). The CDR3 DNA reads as TGTGCCAGCAGCCCGGACCCCGGAGGGGAAAAACTGTTTTTT. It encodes CASSPDPGGEKLFF.

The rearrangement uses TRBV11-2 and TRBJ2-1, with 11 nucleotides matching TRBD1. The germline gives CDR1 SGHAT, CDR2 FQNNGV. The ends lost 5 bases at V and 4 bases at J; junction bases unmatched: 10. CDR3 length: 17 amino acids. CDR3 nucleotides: TGTGCCAGCAGCACTAGGGACAGGGGGACAATATACAATGAGCAGTTCTTC. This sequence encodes CASSTRDRGTIYNEQFF.

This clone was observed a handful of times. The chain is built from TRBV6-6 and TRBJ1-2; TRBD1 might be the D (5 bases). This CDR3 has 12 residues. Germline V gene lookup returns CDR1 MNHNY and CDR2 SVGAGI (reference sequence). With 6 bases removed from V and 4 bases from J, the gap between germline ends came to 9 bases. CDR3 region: CASSPTGYGYTF. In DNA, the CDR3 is TGTGCCAGCAGCCCTACAGGCTATGGCTACACCTTC.

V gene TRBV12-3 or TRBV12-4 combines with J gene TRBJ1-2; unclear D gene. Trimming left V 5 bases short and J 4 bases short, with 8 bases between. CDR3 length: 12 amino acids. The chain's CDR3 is CASSPDRYGYTF. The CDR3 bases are TGTGCCAGCAGTCCCGACCGCTATGGCTACACCTTC.

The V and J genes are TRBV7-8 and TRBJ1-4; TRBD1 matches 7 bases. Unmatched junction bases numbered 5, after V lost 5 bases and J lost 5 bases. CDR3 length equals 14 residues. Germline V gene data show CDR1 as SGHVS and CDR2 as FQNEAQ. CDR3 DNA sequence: TGTGCCAGCAGCCGAGACAGGGCGAATGAAAAACTGTTTTTT. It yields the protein CASSRDRANEKLFF. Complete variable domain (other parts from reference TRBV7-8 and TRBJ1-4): GAGVSQSPRYKVAKRGQDVALRCDPISGHVSLFWYQQALGQGPEFLTYFQNEAQLDKSGLPSDRFFAERPEGSVSTLKIQRTQQEDSAVYLCASSRDRANEKLFFGSGTQLSVL.

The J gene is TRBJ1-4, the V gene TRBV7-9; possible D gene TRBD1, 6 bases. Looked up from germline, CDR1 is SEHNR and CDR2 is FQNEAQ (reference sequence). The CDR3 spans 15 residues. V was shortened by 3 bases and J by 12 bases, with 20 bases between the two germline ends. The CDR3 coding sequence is TGTGCCAGCAGCTTGTCTATAGGACAGCGCCCGGAACTGTTTTTT. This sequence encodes CASSLSIGQRPELFF.

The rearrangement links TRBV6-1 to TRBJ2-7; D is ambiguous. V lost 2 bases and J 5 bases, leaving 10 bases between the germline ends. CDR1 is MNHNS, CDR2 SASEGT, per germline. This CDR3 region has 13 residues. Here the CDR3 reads CASSEKGSDEQYF. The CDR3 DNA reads TGTGCCAGCAGTGAAAAAGGGTCGGACGAGCAGTACTTC.

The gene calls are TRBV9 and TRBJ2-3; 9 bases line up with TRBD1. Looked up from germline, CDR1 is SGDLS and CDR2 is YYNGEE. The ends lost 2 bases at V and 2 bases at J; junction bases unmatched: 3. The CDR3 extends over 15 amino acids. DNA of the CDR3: TGTGCCAGCAGCGTTTGGGACAGGGACACAGATACGCAGTATTTT. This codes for CASSVWDRDTDTQYF.

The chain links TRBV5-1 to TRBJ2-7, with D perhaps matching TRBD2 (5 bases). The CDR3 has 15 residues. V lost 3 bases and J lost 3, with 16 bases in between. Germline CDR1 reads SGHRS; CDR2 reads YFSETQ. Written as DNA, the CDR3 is TGCGCCAGCAGCTCATTTGGACTGGGGAACTACGAGCAGTACTTC. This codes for CASSSFGLGNYEQYF.

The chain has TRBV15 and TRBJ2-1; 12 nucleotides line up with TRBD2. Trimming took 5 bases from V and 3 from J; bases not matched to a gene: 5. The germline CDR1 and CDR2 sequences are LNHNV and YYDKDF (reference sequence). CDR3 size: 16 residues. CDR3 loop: CATSPRTSGIYNEQFF. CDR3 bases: TGTGCCACCAGCCCCCGGACTAGCGGGATCTACAATGAGCAGTTCTTC.

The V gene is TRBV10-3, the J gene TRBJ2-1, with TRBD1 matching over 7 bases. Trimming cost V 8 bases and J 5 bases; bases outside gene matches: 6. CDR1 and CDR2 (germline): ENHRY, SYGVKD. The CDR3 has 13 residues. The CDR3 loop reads CAISGTDHNEQFF. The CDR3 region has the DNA TGTGCCATCTCCGGGACAGACCACAATGAGCAGTTCTTC.

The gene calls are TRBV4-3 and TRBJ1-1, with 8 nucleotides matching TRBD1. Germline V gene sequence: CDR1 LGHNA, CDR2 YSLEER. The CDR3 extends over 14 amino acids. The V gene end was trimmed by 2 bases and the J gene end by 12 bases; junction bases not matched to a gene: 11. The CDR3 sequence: CASSQPPGQGTTFF. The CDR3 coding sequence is TGCGCCAGCAGCCAACCACCAGGACAGGGTACAACTTTCTTT.

CDR3 bases: TGTGCCATCTCTGGGGGACAGGGAAATTCACCCCTCCACTTT. Protein product: CAISGGQGNSPLHF. The V call is TRBV10-3, the J call TRBJ1-6; 9 bases line up with TRBD1. Germline assignment: CDR1 ENHRY and CDR2 SYGVKD. The J segment lost 7 bases and the V segment lost 8 bases, leaving 6 bases of the junction unmatched. The CDR3 covers 14 residues.

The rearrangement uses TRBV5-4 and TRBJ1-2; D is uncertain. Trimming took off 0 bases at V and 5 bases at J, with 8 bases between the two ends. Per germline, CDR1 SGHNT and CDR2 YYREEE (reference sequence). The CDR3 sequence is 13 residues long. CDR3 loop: CASSLEVGYGYTF. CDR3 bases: TGTGCCAGCAGCTTGGAGGTTGGGTATGGCTACACCTTC.

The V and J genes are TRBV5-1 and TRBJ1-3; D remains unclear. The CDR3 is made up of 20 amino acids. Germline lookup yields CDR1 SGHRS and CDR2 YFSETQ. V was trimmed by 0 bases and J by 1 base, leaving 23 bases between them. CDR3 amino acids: CASSLASTGRGLTSGNTIYF. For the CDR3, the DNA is TGCGCCAGCAGCTTGGCAAGCACGGGAAGAGGGCTGACGTCTGGAAACACCATATATTTT.

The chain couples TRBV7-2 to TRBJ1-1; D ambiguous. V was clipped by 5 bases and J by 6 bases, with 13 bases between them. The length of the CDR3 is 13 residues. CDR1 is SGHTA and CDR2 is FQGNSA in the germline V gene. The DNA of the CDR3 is TGTGCCAGCAGCCCAAGGCGTCAGGCTGAAGCTTTCTTT. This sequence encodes CASSPRRQAEAFF.

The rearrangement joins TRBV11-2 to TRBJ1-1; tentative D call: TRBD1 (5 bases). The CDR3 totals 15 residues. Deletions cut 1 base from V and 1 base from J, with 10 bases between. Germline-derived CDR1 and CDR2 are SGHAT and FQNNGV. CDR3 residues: CASSLVRGTNTEAFF. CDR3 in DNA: TGTGCCAGCAGCTTAGTCCGGGGGACGAACACTGAAGCTTTCTTT.